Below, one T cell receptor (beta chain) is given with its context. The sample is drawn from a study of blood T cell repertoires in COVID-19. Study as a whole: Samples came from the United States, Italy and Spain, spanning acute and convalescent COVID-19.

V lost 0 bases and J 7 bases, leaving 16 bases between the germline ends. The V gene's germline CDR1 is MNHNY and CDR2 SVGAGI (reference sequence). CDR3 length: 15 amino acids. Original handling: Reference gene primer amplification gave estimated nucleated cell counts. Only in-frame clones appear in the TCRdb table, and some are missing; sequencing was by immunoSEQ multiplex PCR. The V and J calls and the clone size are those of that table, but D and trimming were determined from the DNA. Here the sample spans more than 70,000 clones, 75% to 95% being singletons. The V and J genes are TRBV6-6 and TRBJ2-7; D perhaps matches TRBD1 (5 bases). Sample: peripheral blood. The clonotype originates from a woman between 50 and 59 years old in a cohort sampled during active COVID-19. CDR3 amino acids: CASSYSGDSPREQYF. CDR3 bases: TGTGCCAGCAGTTACTCCGGCGACAGCCCTAGAGAGCAGTACTTC.